This T cell receptor beta chain appears in the sequencing data of a study of T-cell reconstitution after alpha-beta-depleted transplantation in children. This CDR3 comprises 13 residues. V lost 1 base to trimming and J lost 0 bases, with 3 bases between them. From germline, CDR1 is MNHNS and CDR2 SASEGT. Preparation of the TCRbeta library used unique molecular identifiers. Each CDR3 protein is one row after TCRdb ran MiXCR on the PCR reads. The sample lists about 110,000 distinct CDR3 sequences, about a tenth occurring once. This TCR was sampled from a boy aged 2-9 years with acute lymphoblastic leukemia, due to receive a stem cell transplant. V usage is TRBV6-1 and J usage is TRBJ1-2; D is ambiguous. The sample here was PBMCs, taken before TCRalphabeta/CD19-depleted stem cell transplant. The CDR3 DNA reads as TGTGCCAGCAGTGAAGAGTCTAACTATGGCTACACCTTC. It codes for CASSEESNYGYTF.